A selection of T cell receptor beta chains follows, all from one sample in a study of shared clonotypes between healthy human individuals. The assay was immunoSEQ multiplex PCR, and TCRdb's table has in-frame clones only and misses some. The sample contains about 1,900,000 clones, 85% to 95% of which appear only once. Sequencing was performed on naive CD8+ T cells sorted from blood. The receptors stem from a man between 18 and 35 years old in good health. Both conserved end residues are part of each CDR3. Each record gives: J gene, clone size, D gene, V gene, CDR3 protein, CDR3 DNA. A D gene is named only where the DNA matches it firmly. Clone size is stated in some rows and not others, as once, few, many or a class when expanded.

>TRBJ2-7|.|TRBD2|TRBV7-8
CASRLTSGASSYEQYF
TGTGCCAGCAGACTTACTAGCGGGGCCTCCTCCTACGAGCAGTACTTC
>TRBJ2-1|.|.|TRBV28
CASSLSVGYNEQFF
TGTGCCAGCAGTTTATCTGTGGGATACAATGAGCAGTTCTTC
>TRBJ1-2|.|.|TRBV7-9
CASSLASSRGYYGYTF
TGTGCCAGCAGCTTAGCCTCCTCCAGGGGCTACTATGGCTACACCTTC
>TRBJ1-2|.|.|TRBV5-6
CASSPGQFFNYGYTF
TGTGCCAGCAGCCCTGGACAGTTCTTCAACTATGGCTACACCTTC
>TRBJ2-7|.|.|TRBV30
CAWSAGERAGQYF
TGTGCCTGGAGTGCAGGGGAACGGGCCGGGCAGTACTTC
>TRBJ2-7|once|.|TRBV7-9
CASSLDRAYEQYF
TGTGCCAGCAGCTTAGACAGGGCCTACGAGCAGTACTTC
>TRBJ1-1|.|.|TRBV28
CASSLGRGASFF
TGTGCCAGCAGTCTAGGAAGAGGGGCCTCTTTCTTT
>TRBJ2-7|.|.|TRBV28
CASSLGTGLWWEQYF
TGTGCCAGCAGTTTAGGAACAGGGCTGTGGTGGGAGCAGTACTTC
>TRBJ2-3|.|TRBD2|TRBV27
CASTQGTSYDTQYF
TGTGCCAGCACCCAGGGGACTAGTTATGATACGCAGTATTTT
>TRBJ2-2|.|.|TRBV6-5
CASSYGRTGELFF
TGTGCCAGCAGTTACGGGCGGACCGGGGAGCTGTTTTTT
>TRBJ2-7|.|.|TRBV7-2
CASSFPETYEQYF
TGTGCCAGCAGCTTCCCAGAAACCTACGAGCAGTACTTC
>TRBJ2-7|.|TRBD1|TRBV28
CASSTGSLPGQGAPVKQYF
TGTGCCAGCAGCACTGGGTCCCTACCGGGACAGGGGGCGCCTGTGAAGCAGTACTTC
>TRBJ2-7|.|TRBD1|TRBV5-6
CASSFVTGEKNF
TGTGCCAGCAGCTTTGTTACAGGGGAAAAAAACTTC
>TRBJ2-7|.|TRBD1|TRBV29-1
CSVGGQGGYEQYF
TGCAGCGTTGGGGGACAGGGTGGGTACGAGCAGTACTTC
>TRBJ2-7|.|.|TRBV29-1
CSVRTPSASYEQYF
TGCAGCGTTAGGACCCCTTCAGCGTCCTACGAGCAGTACTTC
>TRBJ2-7|.|TRBD1|TRBV7-8
CASSSLRGGLGEQYF
TGTGCCAGCAGCTCGCTCCGAGGGGGCCTTGGCGAGCAGTACTTC
>TRBJ2-5|.|TRBD2|TRBV4-2
CASSQVTSGGETQYF
TGTGCCAGCAGCCAAGTAACTAGCGGGGGGGAGACCCAGTACTTC
>TRBJ2-7|.|.|TRBV19
CASSMGTPSYEQYF
TGTGCCAGTAGTATGGGGACACCTTCCTACGAGCAGTACTTC
>TRBJ2-7|.|.|TRBV5-5
CASSLVDNYEQYF
TGTGCCAGCAGCTTGGTGGACAACTACGAGCAGTACTTC
>TRBJ2-1|.|.|TRBV19
CASSIGPYNEQFF
TGTGCCAGTAGTATCGGGCCCTACAATGAGCAGTTCTTC
>TRBJ2-7|once|.|TRBV7-9
CASSLAGRGSGYEQYF
TGTGCCAGCAGCTTAGCCGGCAGGGGTTCTGGCTACGAGCAGTACTTC
>TRBJ2-7|.|.|TRBV10-3
CAISESMGPLNYEQYF
TGTGCCATCAGTGAGTCGATGGGCCCCCTGAATTACGAGCAGTACTTC
>TRBJ2-7|.|.|TRBV19
CASSIDYSYEQYF
TGTGCCAGTAGTATAGATTATTCCTACGAGCAGTACTTC
>TRBJ2-7|once|TRBD1|TRBV27
CASSLSGTVYEQYF
TGTGCCAGCAGTTTATCCGGGACAGTATACGAGCAGTACTTC
>TRBJ1-2|.|TRBD1|TRBV5-1
CASSLGQGTYGYTF
TGCGCCAGCAGCCTAGGACAGGGGACCTATGGCTACACCTTC
>TRBJ2-5|.|.|TRBV9
CASSLRTDQETQYF
TGTGCCAGCAGCCTTCGGACAGATCAAGAGACCCAGTACTTC
>TRBJ1-1|.|.|TRBV19
CASRDRSNTEAFF
TGTGCCAGTAGGGACAGATCGAACACTGAAGCTTTCTTT
>TRBJ2-7|.|.|TRBV11-2
CASSAERRLYEQYF
TGTGCCAGCAGCGCAGAGCGGAGACTCTACGAGCAGTACTTC
>TRBJ2-1|.|.|TRBV4-1
CASSQNARGWEQFF
TGCGCCAGCAGCCAAAATGCCAGAGGCTGGGAGCAGTTCTTC
>TRBJ2-5|.|TRBD1|TRBV6-1
CASSENLGTVRETQYF
TGTGCCAGCAGTGAAAACCTCGGGACAGTCCGGGAGACCCAGTACTTC
>TRBJ2-7|.|TRBD1|TRBV2
CASSAFIGDRIYEQYF
TGTGCCAGCAGTGCTTTTATCGGGGACAGGATCTACGAGCAGTACTTC
>TRBJ1-2|.|TRBD1|TRBV30
CACHGTVYGYTF
TGTGCCTGCCACGGGACAGTCTATGGCTACACCTTC
>TRBJ1-6|.|.|TRBV2
CASNPYGEGDSPLHF
TGTGCCAGCAACCCTTACGGGGAGGGAGATTCACCCCTCCACTTT
>TRBJ1-1|.|.|TRBV6-5
CASKDGNTEAFF
TGTGCCAGCAAGGACGGAAACACTGAAGCTTTCTTT
>TRBJ2-2|.|.|TRBV4-1
CASSLWRGTGELFF
TGCGCCAGCAGTCTTTGGAGGGGAACCGGGGAGCTGTTTTTT
>TRBJ2-1|.|TRBD2|TRBV5-1
CASRGVAGGPYNEQFF
TGCGCCAGCAGAGGGGTAGCGGGAGGCCCCTACAATGAGCAGTTCTTC
>TRBJ2-7|.|.|TRBV9
CASSVEGGTEQYF
TGTGCCAGCAGCGTAGAAGGGGGTACCGAGCAGTACTTC
>TRBJ2-1|.|.|TRBV29-1
CSATELYNEQFF
TGCAGCGCCACCGAGTTATACAATGAGCAGTTCTTC
>TRBJ2-3|.|.|TRBV4-2
CASSPGGDTQYF
TGTGCCAGCAGTCCGGGTGGAGATACGCAGTATTTT
>TRBJ2-5|.|.|TRBV6-6
CASSYMGPAETQYF
TGTGCCAGCAGTTACATGGGCCCGGCAGAGACCCAGTACTTC
>TRBJ1-1|.|TRBD1|TRBV5-4
CASSGIQGGTEAFF
TGTGCCAGCAGCGGGATACAGGGGGGCACTGAAGCTTTCTTT
>TRBJ2-7|.|.|TRBV10-2
CASSGLAVDEQYF
TGCGCCAGCAGTGGGCTAGCCGTAGACGAGCAGTACTTC
>TRBJ2-2|once|TRBD2|TRBV27
CASSLLSSGGTGELFF
TGTGCCAGCAGTTTATTGAGTAGCGGGGGCACCGGGGAGCTGTTTTTT
>TRBJ1-2|.|.|TRBV25-1
CASSGGEEGQDYGYTF
TGTGCCAGCAGTGGCGGGGAGGAAGGGCAGGACTATGGCTACACCTTC
>TRBJ2-7|.|TRBD2|TRBV27
CASTHGGGPLYEQYF
TGTGCCAGCACTCACGGGGGGGGTCCTCTCTACGAGCAGTACTTC
>TRBJ2-1|.|.|TRBV19
CASRVLGQDEQFF
TGTGCCAGTAGGGTTCTAGGGCAAGATGAGCAGTTCTTC
>TRBJ2-7|.|TRBD1|TRBV27
CASSYRGRGYEQYF
TGTGCCAGCAGCTACAGGGGCAGGGGTTACGAGCAGTACTTC
>TRBJ1-1|.|.|TRBV28
CASSFAGNTEAFF
TGTGCCAGCAGTTTCGCCGGGAACACTGAAGCTTTCTTT
>TRBJ2-7|.|.|TRBV4-1
CASSLVADLDEQYF
TGCGCCAGCAGCCTAGTCGCAGATCTGGACGAGCAGTACTTC
>TRBJ2-6|.|.|TRBV27
CASSLLTEESSGANVLTF
TGTGCCAGCAGTTTACTGACAGAGGAGAGCTCTGGGGCCAACGTCCTGACTTTC
>TRBJ1-1|.|.|TRBV10-3
CAISLAGEGRVYTEAFF
TGTGCCATCAGTCTTGCAGGGGAAGGGAGGGTGTACACTGAAGCTTTCTTT
>TRBJ2-2|.|TRBD2|TRBV7-7
CATQLAGVTGELFF
TGTGCTACTCAACTAGCGGGGGTCACCGGGGAGCTGTTTTTT
>TRBJ2-7|once|TRBD2|TRBV11-2
CASSFGTSASYEQYF
TGTGCCAGCAGCTTTGGGACTAGCGCGTCATACGAGCAGTACTTC
>TRBJ2-7|.|TRBD1|TRBV7-9
CASSSEQGNYEQYF
TGTGCCAGCAGCTCTGAACAGGGGAACTACGAGCAGTACTTC
>TRBJ2-2|.|.|TRBV7-8
CASSPGATVARELFF
TGTGCCAGCAGCCCCGGGGCCACCGTCGCGAGGGAGCTGTTTTTT
>TRBJ2-2|.|TRBD1|TRBV6-5
CASRRQGYTGELFF
TGTGCCAGCAGGCGACAGGGTTACACCGGGGAGCTGTTTTTT
>TRBJ2-7|.|.|TRBV15
CATRRKASYEQYF
TGTGCCACCAGGAGAAAAGCGTCCTACGAGCAGTACTTC
>TRBJ2-7|few|.|TRBV5-4
CASSLLAGVGEKQYF
TGTGCCAGCAGCTTGTTAGCTGGGGTAGGTGAAAAGCAGTACTTC
>TRBJ2-1|once|TRBD1|TRBV7-9
CASSLTDRVYNEQFF
TGTGCCAGCAGCCTCACCGACAGGGTTTACAATGAGCAGTTCTTC